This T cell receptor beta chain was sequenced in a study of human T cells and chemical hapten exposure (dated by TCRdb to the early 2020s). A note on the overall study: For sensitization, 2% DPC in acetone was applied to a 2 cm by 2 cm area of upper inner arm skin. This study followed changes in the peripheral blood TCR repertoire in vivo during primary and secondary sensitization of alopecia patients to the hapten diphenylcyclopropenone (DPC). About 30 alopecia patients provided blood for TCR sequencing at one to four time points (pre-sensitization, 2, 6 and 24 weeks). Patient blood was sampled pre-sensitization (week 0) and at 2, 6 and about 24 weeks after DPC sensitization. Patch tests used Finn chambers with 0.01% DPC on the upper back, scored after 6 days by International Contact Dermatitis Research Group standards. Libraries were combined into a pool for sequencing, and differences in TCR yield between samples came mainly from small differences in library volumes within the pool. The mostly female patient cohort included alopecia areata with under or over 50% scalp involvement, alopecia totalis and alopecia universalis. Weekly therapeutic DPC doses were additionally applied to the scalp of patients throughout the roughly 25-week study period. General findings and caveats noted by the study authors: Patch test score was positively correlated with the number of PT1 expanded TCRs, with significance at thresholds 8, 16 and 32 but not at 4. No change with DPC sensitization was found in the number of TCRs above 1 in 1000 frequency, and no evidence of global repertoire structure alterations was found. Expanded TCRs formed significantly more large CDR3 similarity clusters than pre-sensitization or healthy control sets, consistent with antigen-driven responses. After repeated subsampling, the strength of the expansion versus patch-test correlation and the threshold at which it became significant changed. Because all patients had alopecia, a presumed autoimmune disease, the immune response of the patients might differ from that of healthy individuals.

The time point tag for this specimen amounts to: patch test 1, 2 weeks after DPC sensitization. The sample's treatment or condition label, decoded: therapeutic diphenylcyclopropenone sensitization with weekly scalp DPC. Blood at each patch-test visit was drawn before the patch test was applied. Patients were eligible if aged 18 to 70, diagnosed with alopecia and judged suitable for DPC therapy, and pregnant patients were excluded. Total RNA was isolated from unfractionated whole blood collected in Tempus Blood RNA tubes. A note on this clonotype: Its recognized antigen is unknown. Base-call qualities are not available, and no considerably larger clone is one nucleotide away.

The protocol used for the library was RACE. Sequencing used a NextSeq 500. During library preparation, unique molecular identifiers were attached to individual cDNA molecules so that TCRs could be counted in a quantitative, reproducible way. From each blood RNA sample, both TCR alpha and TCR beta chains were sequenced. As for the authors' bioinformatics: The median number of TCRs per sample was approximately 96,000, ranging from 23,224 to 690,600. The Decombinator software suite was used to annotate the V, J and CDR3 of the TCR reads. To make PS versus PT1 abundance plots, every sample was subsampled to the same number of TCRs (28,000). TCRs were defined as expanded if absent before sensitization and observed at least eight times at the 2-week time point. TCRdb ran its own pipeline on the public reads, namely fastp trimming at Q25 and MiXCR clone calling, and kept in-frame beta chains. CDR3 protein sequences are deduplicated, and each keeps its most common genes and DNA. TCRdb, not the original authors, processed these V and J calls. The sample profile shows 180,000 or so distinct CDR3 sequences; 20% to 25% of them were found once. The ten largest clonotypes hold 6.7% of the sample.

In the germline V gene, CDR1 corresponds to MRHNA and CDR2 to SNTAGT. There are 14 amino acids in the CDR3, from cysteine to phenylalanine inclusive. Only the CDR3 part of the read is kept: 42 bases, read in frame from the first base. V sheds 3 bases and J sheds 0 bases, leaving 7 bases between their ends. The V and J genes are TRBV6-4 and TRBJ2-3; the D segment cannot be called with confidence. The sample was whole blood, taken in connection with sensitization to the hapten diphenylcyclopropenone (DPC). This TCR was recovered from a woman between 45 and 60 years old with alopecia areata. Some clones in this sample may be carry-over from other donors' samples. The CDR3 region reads CASSELTSTDTQYF. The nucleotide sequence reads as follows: TGTGCCAGCAGTGAACTTACTAGCACAGATACGCAGTATTTT.